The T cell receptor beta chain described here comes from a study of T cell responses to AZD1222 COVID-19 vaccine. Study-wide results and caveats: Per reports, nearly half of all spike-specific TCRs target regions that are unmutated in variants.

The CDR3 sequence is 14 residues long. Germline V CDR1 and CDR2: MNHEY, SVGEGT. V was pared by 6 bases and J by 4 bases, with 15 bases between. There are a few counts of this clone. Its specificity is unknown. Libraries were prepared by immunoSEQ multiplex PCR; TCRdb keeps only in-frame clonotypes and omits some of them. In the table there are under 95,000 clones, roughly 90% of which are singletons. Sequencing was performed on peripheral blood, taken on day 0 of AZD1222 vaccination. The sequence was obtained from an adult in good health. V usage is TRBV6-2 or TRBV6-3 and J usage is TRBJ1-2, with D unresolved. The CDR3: CASSTYEGPYGYTF. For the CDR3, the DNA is TGTGCCAGCAGCACCTACGAGGGCCCCTATGGCTACACCTTC.